This T cell receptor (beta chain) emerged from a study of cytomegalovirus exposure and HLA in healthy donors. Study-wide findings and caveats: A missense variant in DCLRE1C was later tied to TCR beta V- and J-gene trimming.

CDR3 length: 12 residues. Germline CDR1 reads MNHEY; CDR2 reads SVGAGI. V shed 6 bases and J 9 bases; nucleotides not matched to a gene: 6. The PCR had 60 Vbeta and 13 Jbeta primers. Data came from immunoSEQ multiplex PCR; TCRdb stores just in-frame clones and leaves some out. The sample carries tens of thousands of clones, roughly 77% recorded once. Note on this clone: Its antigen is unidentified.

Sequences were obtained from PBMCs. The source of this sequence is a woman aged 40 to 50 in good health and CMV-seropositive. The chain has TRBV6-5 and TRBJ1-1; the match to TRBD1 covers 8 bases. The DNA for the CDR3 is TGTGCCAGCAGACACAGGGGGATTAAAGCTTTCTTT. Protein: CASRHRGIKAFF.